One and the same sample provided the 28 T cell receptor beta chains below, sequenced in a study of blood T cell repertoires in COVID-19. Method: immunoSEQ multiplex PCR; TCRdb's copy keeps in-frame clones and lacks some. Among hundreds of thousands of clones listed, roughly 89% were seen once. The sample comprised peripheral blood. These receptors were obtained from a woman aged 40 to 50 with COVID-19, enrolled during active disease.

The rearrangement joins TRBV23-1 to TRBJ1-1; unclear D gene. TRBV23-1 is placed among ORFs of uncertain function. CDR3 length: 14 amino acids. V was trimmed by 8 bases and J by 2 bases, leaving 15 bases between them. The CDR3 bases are TGCGCCAGCCCCTCTCGGGGATTTAACACTGAAGCTTTCTTT. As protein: CASPSRGFNTEAFF.

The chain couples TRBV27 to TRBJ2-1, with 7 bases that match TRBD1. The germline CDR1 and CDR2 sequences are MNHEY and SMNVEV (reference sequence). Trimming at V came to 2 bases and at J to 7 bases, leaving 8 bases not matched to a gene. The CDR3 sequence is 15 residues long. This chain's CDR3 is CASSLGPGGFNEQFF. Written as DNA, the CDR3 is TGTGCCAGCAGTTTAGGGCCAGGGGGTTTTAATGAGCAGTTCTTC.

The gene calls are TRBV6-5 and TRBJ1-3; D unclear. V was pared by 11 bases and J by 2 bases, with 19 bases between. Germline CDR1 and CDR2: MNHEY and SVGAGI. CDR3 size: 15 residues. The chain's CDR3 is CAVLQEGRTGNTIYF. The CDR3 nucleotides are TGTGCCGTGTTGCAGGAGGGAAGGACTGGAAACACCATATATTTT.

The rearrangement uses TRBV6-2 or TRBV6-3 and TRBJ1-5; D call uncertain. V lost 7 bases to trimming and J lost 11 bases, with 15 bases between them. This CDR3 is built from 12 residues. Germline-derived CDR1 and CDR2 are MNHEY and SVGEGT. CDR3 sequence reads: CASTPGRESQHF. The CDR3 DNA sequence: TGTGCCAGCACCCCAGGCCGGGAGTCCCAGCATTTT.

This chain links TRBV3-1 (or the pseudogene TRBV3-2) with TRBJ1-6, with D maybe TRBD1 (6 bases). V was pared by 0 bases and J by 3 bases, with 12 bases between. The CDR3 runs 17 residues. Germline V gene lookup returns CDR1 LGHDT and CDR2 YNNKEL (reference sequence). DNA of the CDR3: TGTGCCAGCAGCCAAGATGTTGGACAGATCTATAATTCACCCCTCCACTTT. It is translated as CASSQDVGQIYNSPLHF.

CDR3 sequence (DNA): TGCGCCAGCAGCCAAGGGGCGGGACGGAATCAGCCCCAGCATTTT. Amino acids: CASSQGAGRNQPQHF. This chain connects TRBV4-3 to TRBJ1-5, with D maybe TRBD1 (5 bases). This CDR3 spans 15 amino acids. Germline V gives CDR1 LGHNA, CDR2 YSLEER. V lost 1 base and J 4 bases, leaving 11 bases between the germline ends.

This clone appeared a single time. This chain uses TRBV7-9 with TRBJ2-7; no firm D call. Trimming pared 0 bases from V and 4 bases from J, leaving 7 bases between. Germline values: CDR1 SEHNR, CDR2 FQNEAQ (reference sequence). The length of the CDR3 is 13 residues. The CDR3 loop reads CASSLARSYEQYF. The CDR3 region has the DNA TGTGCCAGCAGCTTAGCTCGGAGTTACGAGCAGTACTTC. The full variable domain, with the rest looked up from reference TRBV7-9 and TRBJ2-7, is DTGVSQNPRHKITKRGQNVTFRCDPISEHNRLYWYRQTLGQGPEFLTYFQNEAQLEKSRLLSDRFSAERPKGSFSTLEIQRTEQGDSAMYLCASSLARSYEQYFGPGTRLTVT.

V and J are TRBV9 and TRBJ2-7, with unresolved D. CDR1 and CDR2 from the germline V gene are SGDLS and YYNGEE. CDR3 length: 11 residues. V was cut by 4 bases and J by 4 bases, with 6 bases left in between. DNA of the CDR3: TGTGCCAGCAGCTCCGGTTACGAGCAGTACTTC. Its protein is CASSSGYEQYF.

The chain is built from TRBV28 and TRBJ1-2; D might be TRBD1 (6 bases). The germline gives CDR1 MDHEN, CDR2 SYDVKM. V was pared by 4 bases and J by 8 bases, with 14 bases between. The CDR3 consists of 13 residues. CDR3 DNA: TGTGCCAGCAGTTCCCACAGGGTATCGGGCTACACCTTC. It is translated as CASSSHRVSGYTF.

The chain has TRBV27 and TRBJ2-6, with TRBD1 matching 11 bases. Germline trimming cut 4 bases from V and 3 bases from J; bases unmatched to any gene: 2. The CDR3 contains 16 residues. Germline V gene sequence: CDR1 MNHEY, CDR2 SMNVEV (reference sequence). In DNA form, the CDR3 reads TGTGCCAGCAGTTGGACAGGGGGCAGTGGGGCCAACGTCCTGACTTTC. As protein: CASSWTGGSGANVLTF.

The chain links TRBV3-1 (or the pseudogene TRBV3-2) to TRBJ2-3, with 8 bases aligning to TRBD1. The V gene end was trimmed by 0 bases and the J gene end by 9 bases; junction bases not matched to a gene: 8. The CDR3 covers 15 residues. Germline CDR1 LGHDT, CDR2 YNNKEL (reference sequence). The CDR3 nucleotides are TGTGCCAGCAGCCAAGAAGGGACAGGTGGGAAGACGCAGTATTTT. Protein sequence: CASSQEGTGGKTQYF.

The CDR3 DNA is TGTGCCAGCAGTTTTGAGGGAAACCAGCCCCAGCATTTT. As protein: CASSFEGNQPQHF. V gene TRBV6-2 or TRBV6-3 combines with J gene TRBJ1-5; D is ambiguous. CDR1 MNHEY and CDR2 SVGEGT come from the germline V gene. The CDR3 totals 13 residues. V was cut by 4 bases and J by 7 bases, with 11 bases left in between.

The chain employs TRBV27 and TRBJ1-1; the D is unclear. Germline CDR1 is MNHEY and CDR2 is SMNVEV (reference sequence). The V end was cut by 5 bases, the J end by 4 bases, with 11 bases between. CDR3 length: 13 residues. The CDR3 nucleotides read TGTGCCAGCAGTATCACTCGAGGCACTGAAGCTTTCTTT. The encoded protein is CASSITRGTEAFF.

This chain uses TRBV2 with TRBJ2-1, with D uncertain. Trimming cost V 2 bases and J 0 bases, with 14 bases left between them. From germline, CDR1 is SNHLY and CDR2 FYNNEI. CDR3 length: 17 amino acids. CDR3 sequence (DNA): TGTGCCAGCAGTGAATCGCTAGGCTTCAACTCCTACAATGAGCAGTTCTTC. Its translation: CASSESLGFNSYNEQFF.

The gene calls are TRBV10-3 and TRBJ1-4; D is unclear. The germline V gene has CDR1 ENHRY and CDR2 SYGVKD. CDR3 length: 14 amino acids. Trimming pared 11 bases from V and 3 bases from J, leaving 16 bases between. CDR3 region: CAVRGTGANEKLFF. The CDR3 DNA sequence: TGTGCCGTCCGGGGAACCGGGGCTAATGAAAAACTGTTTTTT.

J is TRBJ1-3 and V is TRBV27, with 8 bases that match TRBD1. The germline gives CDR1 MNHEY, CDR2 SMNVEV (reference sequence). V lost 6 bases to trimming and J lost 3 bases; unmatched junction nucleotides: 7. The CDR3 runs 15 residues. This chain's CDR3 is CASSMTGDGGNTIYF. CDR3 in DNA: TGTGCCAGCAGCATGACAGGGGATGGTGGAAACACCATATATTTT.

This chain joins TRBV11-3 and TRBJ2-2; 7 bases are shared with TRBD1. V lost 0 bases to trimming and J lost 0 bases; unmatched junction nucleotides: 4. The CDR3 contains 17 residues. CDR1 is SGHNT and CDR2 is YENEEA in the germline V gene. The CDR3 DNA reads TGTGCCAGCAGCTTAGAAACAGGGGTATCGAACACCGGGGAGCTGTTTTTT. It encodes CASSLETGVSNTGELFF.

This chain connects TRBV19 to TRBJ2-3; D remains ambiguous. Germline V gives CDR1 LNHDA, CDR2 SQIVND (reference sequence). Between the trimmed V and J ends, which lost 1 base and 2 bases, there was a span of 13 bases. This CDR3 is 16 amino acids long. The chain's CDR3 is CASSIGSSVSTDTQYF. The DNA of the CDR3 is TGTGCCAGTAGTATAGGATCATCGGTGTCCACAGATACGCAGTATTTT.

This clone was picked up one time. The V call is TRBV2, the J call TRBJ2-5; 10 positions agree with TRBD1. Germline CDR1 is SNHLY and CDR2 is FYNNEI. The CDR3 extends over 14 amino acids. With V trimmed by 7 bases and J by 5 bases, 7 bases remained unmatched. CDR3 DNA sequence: TGTGCCAGCAAGATGACAGGGGGCGTCGAGACCCAGTACTTC. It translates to CASKMTGGVETQYF.

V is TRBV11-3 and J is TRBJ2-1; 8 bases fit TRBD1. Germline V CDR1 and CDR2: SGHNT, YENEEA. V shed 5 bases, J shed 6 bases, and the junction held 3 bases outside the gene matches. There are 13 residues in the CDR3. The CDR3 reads CASSMTGVNEQFF. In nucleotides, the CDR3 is TGTGCCAGCAGCATGACAGGGGTCAATGAGCAGTTCTTC. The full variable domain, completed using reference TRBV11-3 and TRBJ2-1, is EAGVVQSPRYKIIEKKQPVAFWCNPISGHNTLYWYLQNLGQGPELLIRYENEEAVDDSQLPKDRFSAERLKGVDSTLKIQPAELGDSAVYLCASSMTGVNEQFFGPGTRLTVL.

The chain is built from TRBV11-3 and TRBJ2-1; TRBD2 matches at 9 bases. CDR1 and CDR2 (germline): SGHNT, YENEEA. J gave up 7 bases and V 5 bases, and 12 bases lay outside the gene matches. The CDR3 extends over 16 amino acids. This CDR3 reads CASSNWGRGGGNEQFF. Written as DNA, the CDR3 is TGTGCCAGCAGCAATTGGGGGCGGGGGGGAGGGAATGAGCAGTTCTTC.

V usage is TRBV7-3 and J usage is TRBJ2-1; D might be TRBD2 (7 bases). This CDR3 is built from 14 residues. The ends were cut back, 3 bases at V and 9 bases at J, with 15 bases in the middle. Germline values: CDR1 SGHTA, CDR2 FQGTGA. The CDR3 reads CASSFGRGTIEQFF. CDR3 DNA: TGTGCCAGCAGCTTTGGGCGGGGGACAATTGAGCAGTTCTTC.

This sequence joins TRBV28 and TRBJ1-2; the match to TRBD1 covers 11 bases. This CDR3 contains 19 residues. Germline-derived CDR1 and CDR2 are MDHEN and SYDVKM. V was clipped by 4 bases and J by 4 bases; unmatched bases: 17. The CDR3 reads CASSSLGRGGQGDSYGYTF. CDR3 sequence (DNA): TGTGCCAGCAGTTCCTTAGGCCGTGGGGGACAGGGGGACAGCTATGGCTACACCTTC.

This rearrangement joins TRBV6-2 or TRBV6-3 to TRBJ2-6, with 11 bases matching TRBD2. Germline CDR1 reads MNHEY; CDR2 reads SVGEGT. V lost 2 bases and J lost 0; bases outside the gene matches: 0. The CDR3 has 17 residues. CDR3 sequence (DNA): TGTGCCAGCAGTTACCTAGCGGGGGGCTCTGGGGCCAACGTCCTGACTTTC. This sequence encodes CASSYLAGGSGANVLTF.

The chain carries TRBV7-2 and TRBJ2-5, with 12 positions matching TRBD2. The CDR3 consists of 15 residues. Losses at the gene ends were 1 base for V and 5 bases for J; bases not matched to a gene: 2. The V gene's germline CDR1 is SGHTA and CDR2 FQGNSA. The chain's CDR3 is CASSLVLAGGETQYF. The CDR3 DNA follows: TGTGCCAGCAGCTTAGTTCTAGCGGGGGGGGAGACCCAGTACTTC. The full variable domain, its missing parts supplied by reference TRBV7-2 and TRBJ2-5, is GAGVSQSPSNKVTEKGKDVELRCDPISGHTALYWYRQSLGQGLEFLIYFQGNSAPDKSGLPSDRFSAERTGGSVSTLTIQRTQQEDSAVYLCASSLVLAGGETQYFGPGTRLLVL.

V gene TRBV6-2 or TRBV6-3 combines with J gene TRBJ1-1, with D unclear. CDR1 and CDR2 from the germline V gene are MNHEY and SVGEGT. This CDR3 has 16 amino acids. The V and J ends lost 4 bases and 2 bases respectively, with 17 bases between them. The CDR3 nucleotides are TGTGCCAGCAGTTTCATGCCCTCGGGGTTTAACACTGAAGCTTTCTTT. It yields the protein CASSFMPSGFNTEAFF.

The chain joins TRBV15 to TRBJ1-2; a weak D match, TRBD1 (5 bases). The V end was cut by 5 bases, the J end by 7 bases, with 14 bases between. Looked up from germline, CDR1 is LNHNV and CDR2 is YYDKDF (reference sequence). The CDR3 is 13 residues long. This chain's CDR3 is CATSGGRGFGYTF. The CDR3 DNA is TGTGCCACCAGCGGCGGTCGGGGGTTTGGCTACACCTTC.

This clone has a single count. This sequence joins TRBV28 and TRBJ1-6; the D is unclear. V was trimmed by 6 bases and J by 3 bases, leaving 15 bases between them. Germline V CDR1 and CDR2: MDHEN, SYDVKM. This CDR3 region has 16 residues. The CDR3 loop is CASRSTSVFYNSPLHF. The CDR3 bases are TGTGCCAGCAGATCTACGTCCGTTTTCTATAATTCACCCCTCCACTTT.